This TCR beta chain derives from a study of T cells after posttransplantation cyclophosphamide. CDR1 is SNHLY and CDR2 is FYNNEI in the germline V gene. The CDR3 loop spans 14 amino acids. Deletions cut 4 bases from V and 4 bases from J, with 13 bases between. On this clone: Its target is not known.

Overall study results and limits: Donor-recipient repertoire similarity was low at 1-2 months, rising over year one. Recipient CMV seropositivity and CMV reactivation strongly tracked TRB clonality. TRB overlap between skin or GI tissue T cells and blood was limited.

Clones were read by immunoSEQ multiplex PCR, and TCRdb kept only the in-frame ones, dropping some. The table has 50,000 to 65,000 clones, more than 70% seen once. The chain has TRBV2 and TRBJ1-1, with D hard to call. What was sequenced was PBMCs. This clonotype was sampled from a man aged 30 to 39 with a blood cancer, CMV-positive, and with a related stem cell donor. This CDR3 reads CASSVRGQATEAFF. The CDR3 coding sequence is TGTGCCAGCAGTGTTCGTGGGCAGGCCACTGAAGCTTTCTTT.